This T cell receptor (beta chain) was sequenced for a study of identical twins. To note about this clonotype: What it binds is not known.

Trimming pared 3 bases from V and 10 bases from J, leaving 9 bases between. CDR3 length: 11 residues. TCRdb re-analysed the 5' RACE reads in MiXCR, keeping a single row per CDR3 protein. The sample yields about 430,000 distinct CDR3 sequences, about 18% seen once. Study-wide results and caveats: Excess low generation probability was seen in twin-shared out-of-frame alpha sequences. Zero-insertion results could be subject to partial confounding by invariant MAIT and iNKT cells. Insertions ran lower in abundant cord blood beta clonotypes, though not in memory repertoires.

This sequence joins TRBV12-3 or TRBV12-4 and TRBJ2-5; D gene uncertain. The sample taken for sequencing was naive T cells sorted from blood. The receptor was isolated from a man aged 45-60 years in good health. The DNA for the CDR3 is TGTGCCAGCAGTTTTGGATATGGCCAGTACTTC. Encoded protein: CASSFGYGQYF.